This T cell receptor (beta chain) was recorded in a study of blood T cells in healthy people across ages (dated by TCRdb to between 2015 and 2017). With respect to the entire study: In model experiments, template switching captured about one uniquely barcoded TCR beta cDNA molecule for every two T cells. Age-related changes in TCR beta repertoire diversity were measured in the study by deep sequencing normalized with unique cDNA molecular identifiers. Four age groups were formed from the donors: young (average roughly 15 years), middle-aged (approximately 39), aged (over 55) and long-lived (roughly 81). Donors of different ages were randomly distributed across sequencing lanes to avoid experimental bias. Two additional independent replicas of 1 million unique cDNA reads from the same blood draw were analyzed for two donors (one aged 18 to 30 and one aged 80 or older). Study-level results and caveats: As age increased, observed TCR beta diversity per million T cells dropped in a roughly linear way, and a significant reduction was already evident by age 40. Compared with the aged group, more naive CD4+ T cells, fewer expanded clones and increased TCR diversity were shown by the long-lived group, suggesting age selection. Bulk unsorted PBMC profiling prevented conclusive comparison of naive and antigen-experienced compartments. Estimates of total diversity based on one million sequenced T cells were considered lower bounds and underestimates. Donor CMV infection status was unknown, potentially confounding age-related changes in expanded clonotypes. A strong correlation was found between observed TCR beta diversity and the percentage of naive T cells measured by flow cytometry.

The library was prepared using 5' RACE. A second PCR of about 6 to 12 cycles was run with a J-beta primer mix and a sample-barcoded 5' primer. A template-switch 5' adaptor carrying 12 random nucleotides introduced a unique molecular identifier onto each TCR beta cDNA molecule. Each sample yielded at least 2.5 million CDR3-containing paired-end reads. The Mint cDNA synthesis kit, primed by a TRBC-specific oligonucleotide, was used to synthesize first-strand cDNA from all RNA. Following uracil-DNA glycosylase treatment, a first 18-cycle PCR with universal primers M1SS and BC2_uni_R was performed on all cDNA. As for the original processing: Normalization of each sample was performed by random selection of 1 million high-quality reads, each carrying a distinct molecular identifier. Instead of being binned into consensus sequences, reads that shared molecular identifiers were thrown out. MiTCR, with a Q25 quality threshold and the strictest error-elimination algorithm, was used for CDR3 identification, clonotype clustering and error correction. A nonparametric unseen species model with Euler transformation was used to estimate lower-bound total TCR beta diversity. TCRdb handled the public reads itself, with Q25 trimming in fastp and clone calling in MiXCR, and kept productive beta chains. When rows share a CDR3 protein, they turn into one entry using the most common DNA and genes. It is TCRdb's table, rather than the study itself, that gives the V and J calls and clone size. A total of around 1,800,000 distinct CDR3 sequences appear in this sample, around 40% of them only once. The ten largest clones take up approximately 22% of the sample.

Systemically healthy Caucasian individuals from Russia, 39 in total and aged roughly 6 to 95 years, were included as donors. Around 10 milliliters of peripheral blood were collected from each donor into EDTA-treated Vacutainer tubes. Ficoll-Paque density-gradient centrifugation was used to isolate PBMCs, with at least 6.5 million per sample. Total RNA was extracted from PBMCs with Trizol reagent, with at least 6 micrograms obtained per sample. Naive CD45RAhigh/CD27high T cell percentages were measured by flow cytometry on a PBMC aliquot from every donor. The sample holds one count of this clonotype. No cognate antigen has been identified for it. There are no base qualities to consult, and no much larger clone falls within one base. V trim: 4 bases; J trim: 2 bases; unmatched bases: 2. The CDR3 has 15 amino acids, counting the end cysteine and phenylalanine. Solely the CDR3 DNA is kept, with 45 bases framed from the first base. CDR1 and CDR2 were assigned from the germline V gene as KGHDR and SFDVKD.

This chain is built from TRBV24-1 and TRBJ1-3; 9 central nucleotides agree with TRBD1. What was sequenced was blood. The TCR comes from a human donor in good health. The CDR3 region has the sequence CATSEGTGTGNTIYF. The nucleotide sequence is TGTGCCACCAGTGAGGGGACAGGGACTGGAAACACCATATATTTT.